The 3 T cell receptor beta chains presented below share a single source sample, sequenced in a study of cytomegalovirus exposure and HLA in healthy donors. Researchers ran the PCR with 60 Vbeta and 13 Jbeta primers. Libraries were prepared by immunoSEQ multiplex PCR; TCRdb keeps only in-frame clonotypes and omits some of them. This sample yields fewer than 250,000 clones, of which around 82% are seen a single time; 13% to 15% belongs to the top ten. Input material: PBMCs. Source of these receptors: a woman aged 30 to 39 in good health and CMV-seropositive.

DNA for the CDR3: TGTGCCAGCAGCGTTGGGACTAGCGGGATCCAAGAGACCCAGTACTTC. Translation: CASSVGTSGIQETQYF. This rearrangement joins TRBV9 to TRBJ2-5, with TRBD2 matching 13 bases. Looked up from germline, CDR1 is SGDLS and CDR2 is YYNGEE. This CDR3 has 16 amino acids. The trim removed 2 bases at V and 1 base at J, leaving 2 bases unmatched.

The chain is built from TRBV7-9 and TRBJ2-3, with 8 bases lining up with TRBD2. Trimming took 4 bases from V and 0 from J; bases not matched to a gene: 6. The germline CDR1 and CDR2 sequences are SEHNR and FQNEAQ (reference sequence). The CDR3 contains 16 residues. CDR3 bases: TGTGCCAGCAGCTCCGCTAGCGGGCGGAGCACAGATACGCAGTATTTT. Its translation: CASSSASGRSTDTQYF.

The CDR3 region is CASSLVVGGPYEQYF. CDR3 nucleotides: TGTGCCAGCAGCTTGGTGGTGGGAGGGCCTTACGAGCAGTACTTC. The chain uses TRBV5-5 and TRBJ2-7, with TRBD2 identical over 7 bases. Germline V gene sequence: CDR1 SGHKS, CDR2 YYEKEE (reference sequence). Trimming cost V 0 bases and J 4 bases; bases outside gene matches: 7. The CDR3 length is 15 residues. Variable domain in full (rest from reference TRBV5-5 and TRBJ2-7): DAGVTQSPTHLIKTRGQQVTLRCSPISGHKSVSWYQQVLGQGPQFIFQYYEKEERGRGNFPDRFSARQFPNYSSELNVNALLLGDSALYLCASSLVVGGPYEQYFGPGTRLTVT.